This T cell receptor beta chain appears in the sequencing data of a study of blood T cell repertoires in COVID-19. Under the authors' procedure: For nucleated cells, counts were estimated from reference gene primer amplification. The table came from immunoSEQ multiplex PCR; TCRdb's copy has only in-frame clones and leaves some out. From that table come the V and J calls and clone size; the DNA was used to work out D and trimming. The sample includes about 330,000 clones, around nine tenths seen only once; the top ten take 3.5% to 4.5%. This TCR was recovered from a woman aged 45-59 years with active or convalescent COVID-19. Sequencing was performed on peripheral blood.

The CDR3 loop is CASSLDSRNNYGYTF. CDR3 DNA sequence: TGTGCCAGCAGCCTGGACAGCCGAAACAACTATGGCTACACCTTC. This chain connects TRBV5-8 to TRBJ1-2; TRBD1 is a possible D gene (6 bases). Germline CDR1 is SGHTS and CDR2 is YDEGEE. The CDR3 is 15 residues long. V gave up 4 bases and J gave up 2 bases, with 15 bases separating them.